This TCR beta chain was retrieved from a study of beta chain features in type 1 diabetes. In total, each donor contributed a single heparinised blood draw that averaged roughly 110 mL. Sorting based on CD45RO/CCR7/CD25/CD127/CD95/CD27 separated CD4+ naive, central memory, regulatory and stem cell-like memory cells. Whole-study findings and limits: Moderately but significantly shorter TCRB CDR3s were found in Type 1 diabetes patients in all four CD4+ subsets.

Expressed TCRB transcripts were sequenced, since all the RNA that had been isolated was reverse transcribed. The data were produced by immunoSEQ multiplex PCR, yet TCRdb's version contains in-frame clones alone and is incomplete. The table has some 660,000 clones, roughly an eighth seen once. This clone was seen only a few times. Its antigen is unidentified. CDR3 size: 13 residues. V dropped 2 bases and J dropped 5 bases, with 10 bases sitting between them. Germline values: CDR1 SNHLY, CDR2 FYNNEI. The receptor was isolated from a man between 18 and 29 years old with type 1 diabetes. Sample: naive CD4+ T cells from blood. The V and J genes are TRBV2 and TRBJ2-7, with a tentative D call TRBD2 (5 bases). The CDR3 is CASSEWRVHEQYF. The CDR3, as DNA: TGTGCCAGCAGTGAATGGCGGGTACACGAGCAGTACTTC.